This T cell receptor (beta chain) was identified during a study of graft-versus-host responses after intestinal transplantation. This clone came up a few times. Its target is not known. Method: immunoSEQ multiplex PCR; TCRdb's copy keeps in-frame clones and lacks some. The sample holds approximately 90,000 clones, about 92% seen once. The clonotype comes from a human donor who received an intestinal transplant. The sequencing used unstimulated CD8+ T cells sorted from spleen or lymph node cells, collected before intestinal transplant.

The CDR3 nucleotides read TGCGCCAGCAGCCAAGGGACAGGGTTCGAGCAGTACTTC. The encoded protein is CASSQGTGFEQYF. The chain has TRBV4-3 and TRBJ2-7, with TRBD1 identical over 8 bases. CDR3 length equals 13 residues. The V gene's germline CDR1 is LGHNA and CDR2 YSLEER. V shed 1 base and J 6 bases; nucleotides not matched to a gene: 2.